This T cell receptor (beta chain) is from a study of blood T cell repertoires in COVID-19. On the study more broadly: Spain, Italy and the United States supplied samples that represented acute and convalescent COVID-19. PBMCs, B-cell-depleted T cells, or T cells provided the cDNA or gDNA that made up the material.

CDR1 and CDR2 (germline): SGHVS, FQNEAQ. The CDR3 runs to 16 residues. V shed 4 bases, J shed 4 bases, and the junction held 10 bases outside the gene matches. This clone was detected only a few times. Recruited during active infection, patients (from Seattle) were subsequently followed longitudinally. Original processing notes: Amplified reference gene primers provided the basis for estimating nucleated cell counts. Profiling relied on immunoSEQ multiplex PCR, and the TCRdb table lists in-frame clones only, not all of them. The V and J calls and clone size were taken over from that table, and D and trimming were inferred from the DNA. The table records some 230,000 clones, around 83% of them present only once.

The chain recombines TRBV7-8 with TRBJ2-3; 8 bases align to TRBD2. What was sequenced was peripheral blood. This clonotype was obtained from a woman aged 50 to 60 with COVID-19, enrolled during active disease. The chain's CDR3 is CASSWRVAGGADTQYF. The CDR3 region has the DNA TGTGCCAGCAGCTGGCGCGTGGCGGGGGGAGCAGATACGCAGTATTTT.